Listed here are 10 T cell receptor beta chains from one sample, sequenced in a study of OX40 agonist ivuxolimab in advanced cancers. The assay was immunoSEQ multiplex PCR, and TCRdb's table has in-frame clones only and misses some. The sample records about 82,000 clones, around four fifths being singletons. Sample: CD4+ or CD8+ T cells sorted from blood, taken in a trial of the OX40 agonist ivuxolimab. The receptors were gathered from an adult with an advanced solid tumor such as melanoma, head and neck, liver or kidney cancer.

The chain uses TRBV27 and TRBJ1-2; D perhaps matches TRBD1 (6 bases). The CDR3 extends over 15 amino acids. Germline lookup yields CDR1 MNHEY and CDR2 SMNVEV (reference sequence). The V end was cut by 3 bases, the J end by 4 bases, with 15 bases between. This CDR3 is CASSFTTGTVYGYTF. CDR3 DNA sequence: TGTGCCAGCAGTTTTACAACAGGGACGGTCTATGGCTACACCTTC.

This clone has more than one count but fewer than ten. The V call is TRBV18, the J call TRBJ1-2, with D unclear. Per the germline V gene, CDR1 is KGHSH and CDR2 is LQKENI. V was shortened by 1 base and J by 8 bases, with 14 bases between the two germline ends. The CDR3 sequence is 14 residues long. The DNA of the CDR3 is TGTGCCAGCTCACCACGAGCCGCGGACGGCGGCTACACCTTC. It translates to CASSPRAADGGYTF. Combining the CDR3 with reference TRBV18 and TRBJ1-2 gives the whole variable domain NAGVMQNPRHLVRRRGQEARLRCSPMKGHSHVYWYRQLPEEGLKFMVYLQKENIIDESGMPKERFSAEFPKEGPSILRIQQVVRGDSAAYFCASSPRAADGGYTFGSGTRLTVV.

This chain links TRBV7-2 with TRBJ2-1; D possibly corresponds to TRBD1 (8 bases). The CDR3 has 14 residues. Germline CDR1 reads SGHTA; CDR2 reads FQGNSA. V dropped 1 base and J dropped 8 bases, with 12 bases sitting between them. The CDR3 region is CASSLVQGGDEQFF. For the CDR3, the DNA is TGTGCCAGCAGCTTAGTACAGGGGGGGGATGAGCAGTTCTTC.

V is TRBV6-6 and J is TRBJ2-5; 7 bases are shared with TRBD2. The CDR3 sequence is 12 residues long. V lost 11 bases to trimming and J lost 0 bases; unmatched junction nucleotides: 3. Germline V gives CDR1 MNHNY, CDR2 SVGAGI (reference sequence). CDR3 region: CAGAGDQETQYF. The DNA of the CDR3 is TGTGCCGGGGCGGGGGACCAAGAGACCCAGTACTTC.

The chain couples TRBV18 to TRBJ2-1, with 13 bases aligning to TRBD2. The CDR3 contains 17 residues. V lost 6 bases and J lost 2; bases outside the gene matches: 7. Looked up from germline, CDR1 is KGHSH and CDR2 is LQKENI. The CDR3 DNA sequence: TGTGCCAGCTCCCGTAGGACTAGCGGGGGTACCTACAATGAGCAGTTCTTC. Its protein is CASSRRTSGGTYNEQFF.

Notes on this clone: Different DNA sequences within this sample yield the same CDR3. The CDR3 region is CASSVDTGELFF. The CDR3 DNA sequence: TGTGCCAGCAGCGTAGATACCGGGGAGCTGTTTTTT. The rearrangement uses TRBV9 and TRBJ2-2, with D unclear. Germline CDR1 is SGDLS and CDR2 is YYNGEE. This CDR3 region has 12 residues. V lost 0 bases, J lost 5 bases, and 2 bases lay in between.

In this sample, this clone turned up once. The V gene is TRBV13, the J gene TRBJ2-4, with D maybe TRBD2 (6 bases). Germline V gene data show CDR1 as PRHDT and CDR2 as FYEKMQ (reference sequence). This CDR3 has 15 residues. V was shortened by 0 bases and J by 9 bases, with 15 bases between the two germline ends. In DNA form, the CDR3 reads TGTGCCAGCAGCTTAGGCCTACGGGGGTCGGGCATTCAGTACTTC. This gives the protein CASSLGLRGSGIQYF.

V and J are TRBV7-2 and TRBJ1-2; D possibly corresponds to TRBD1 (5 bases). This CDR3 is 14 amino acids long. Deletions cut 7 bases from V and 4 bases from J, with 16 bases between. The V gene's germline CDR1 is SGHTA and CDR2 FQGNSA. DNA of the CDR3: TGTGCCAGCACCCCCCCAGGGTCCCCCTATGGCTACACCTTC. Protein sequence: CASTPPGSPYGYTF. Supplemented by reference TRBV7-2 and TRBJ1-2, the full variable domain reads GAGVSQSPSNKVTEKGKDVELRCDPISGHTALYWYRQSLGQGLEFLIYFQGNSAPDKSGLPSDRFSAERTGGSVSTLTIQRTQQEDSAVYLCASTPPGSPYGYTFGSGTRLTVV.

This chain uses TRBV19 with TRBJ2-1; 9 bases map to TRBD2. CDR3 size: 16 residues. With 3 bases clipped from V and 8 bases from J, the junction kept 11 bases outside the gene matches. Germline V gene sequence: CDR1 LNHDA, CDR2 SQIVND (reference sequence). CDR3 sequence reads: CASSILASGEAYEQFF. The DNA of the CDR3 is TGTGCCAGTAGTATTCTGGCTAGCGGGGAGGCTTATGAGCAGTTCTTC.

This chain's CDR3 is CASSSDRVRTEAFF. The CDR3 nucleotides read TGTGCCAGCAGCTCCGACAGGGTACGCACTGAAGCTTTCTTT. The V gene is TRBV7-9, the J gene TRBJ1-1, with 7 bases matching TRBD1. Germline V gene data show CDR1 as SEHNR and CDR2 as FQNEAQ (reference sequence). This CDR3 comprises 14 residues. J was trimmed by 4 bases and V by 4 bases; bases with no gene match: 6.